This T cell receptor beta chain appears in the sequencing data of a study of T cells in Graves' hyperthyroidism and ophthalmopathy (dated by TCRdb to between 2019 and 2020). Turning to the overall study: Peripheral blood samples were taken at initial diagnosis, before any treatment was given. TCR V-J signatures able to tell the groups apart were searched for in a discovery cohort of around 95 patients, of whom 43 had Graves' ophthalmopathy and about 60 had stable Graves' hyperthyroidism. An independent validation cohort of around 19 hyperthyroidism patients and about 15 patients who later progressed to ophthalmopathy tested prospective prediction of ophthalmopathy. The roughly 90 discovery patients were divided at random into training and test sets in a 7:3 ratio. In roughly six Graves' hyperthyroidism patients, the study also compared T-cell repertoires from thyroid tissue with T-cell repertoires from blood. After sampling, hyperthyroidism patients received methimazole starting at 30 mg daily, and ophthalmopathy patients received high-dose intravenous methylprednisolone. TCR Vbeta CDR3 sequencing of 130 to 150 peripheral blood samples (approximately 44 ophthalmopathy, over 70 hyperthyroidism and roughly 17 progressor patients) is reported in the paper.

V is cut by 8 bases and J by 0 bases, and the space between the germline ends is 16 bases. The germline V gene gives CDR1 as MNHNS and CDR2 as SASEGT. From its cysteine to its phenylalanine, the CDR3 spans 15 amino acids. The retained sequence is limited to the CDR3, 45 bases, with the frame set at the first base. The full study reports these points: Sample size was not statistically predetermined, and blinding of investigators to group allocation was not performed. Most expanded thyroid clonotypes (frequency above 0.001) were also found in blood, which suggests that blood repertoires may mirror thyroid immune responses. A model built on a 13 V-J signature distinguished ophthalmopathy from stable hyperthyroidism, reaching 85% to 90% sensitivity and about 81% specificity in cross-validation and 80%/75% in testing. In validation, the model predicted progression to ophthalmopathy with 55% to 71% sensitivity and 72.22% specificity, a median of approximately 6.7 months before onset.

With regard to this clonotype: Its specific antigen is unknown. Per-base quality was not reported, and no clone a single base away is much larger than it.

The TCR beta CDR3 regions were amplified from RNA transcripts. For the first round of RT-PCR on the TCR CDR3, the HTBI primer set was used together with the Qiagen OneStep RT-PCR kit. The libraries were constructed in a second round of multiplex PCR and then size-selected and purified. Paired-end sequencing of the libraries was performed with 100 bp reads on an Illumina HiSeq2000. As for the authors' bioinformatics: Raw data were processed with SOAPnuke, discarding reads with adapters, uncalled bases, mean Phred below 15, or no exact constant-primer or identifier match. COPE v1.2.5 was used to merge the high-quality paired reads, and each unique nucleotide sequence was defined as a clonotype. Clonotypes were aligned to IMGT TRBV, TRBD and TRBJ reference segments using MiTCR v1.1. Only V-J combinations with frequency above 0.0001, covering 99% to 99.2% of repertoires, were analysed. The TCS score was defined as F50 (clonal expansion) divided by E x V (chaos), with BLOSUM62-based TCRdist calculated between CDR3 peptides within each V-J. Welch's t-statistics and random forest reduced around 520 V-J features to 10 to 15, which were used in a naive Bayes classifier (R e1071). TCRdb cleaned the public reads at Q25 with fastp, built clones with MiXCR and kept in-frame beta chains. For every CDR3 protein sequence, its rows merge into one entry that carries the most common genes and DNA. Here the V and J calls rest on TCRdb's processing, not on the authors' analysis. In all, the sample holds hundreds of thousands of distinct CDR3 sequences, and approximately 15% of those were seen once. The ten largest clonotypes hold around 3.5% of the sample.

Ophthalmopathy patients had moderately to severely active disease, Clinical Activity Score of at least 3, NOSPECS grade of at least 4, and duration under 3 months. Any patient with an uncontrolled infection, another autoimmune disease, pregnancy or lactation was excluded. Diagnoses relied on clinical symptoms, serum thyroxine and TRAb, thyroid ultrasound and orbital computed tomography. PBMCs were isolated from about 9.2 ml of fresh peripheral blood by Ficoll-Paque density gradient centrifugation. Total RNA was extracted with Trizol reagent, and quality was checked on an Agilent 2100 Bioanalyzer. The sequenced sample was blood. This TCR was sampled from a woman aged 40 to 50 with Graves' ophthalmopathy. The chain joins TRBV6-1 to TRBJ1-2; 5 matching bases give a weak D call of TRBD1. The sequenced DNA: TGTGCCAGCGCGGGGGGGATATCAGCTAACTATGGCTACACCTTC. The encoded protein is CASAGGISANYGYTF.